The clone carrying this TCR beta chain was seen many times. Its antigen remains unidentified. Not enrolled were patients with uncontrolled infection, other autoimmune disease, pregnancy or lactation. The TCR beta CDR3 regions underwent amplification using RNA transcripts as the source. The HTBI set primed first-round TCR CDR3 RT-PCR. A single record per CDR3 protein comes from TCRdb applying MiXCR to the multiplex PCR reads. Among 370,000 or so distinct CDR3 sequences listed, 25% were seen once. This record belongs to a study of T cells in Graves' hyperthyroidism and ophthalmopathy. Findings of the study overall: Most expanded thyroid clonotypes above 0.001 recurred in blood.

The germline CDR1 and CDR2 sequences are SGHTA and FQGNSA. The V end was cut by 2 bases, the J end by 0 bases, with 15 bases between. This CDR3 has 17 amino acids. Specimen: blood. V usage is TRBV7-2 and J usage is TRBJ2-3; D perhaps matches TRBD2 (5 bases). The receptor was isolated from a man aged 45-65 years with Graves' hyperthyroidism. The CDR3 spells CASSLRRGSTSTDTQYF. CDR3 bases: TGTGCCAGCAGCTTAAGGCGAGGGTCTACTAGCACAGATACGCAGTATTTT.